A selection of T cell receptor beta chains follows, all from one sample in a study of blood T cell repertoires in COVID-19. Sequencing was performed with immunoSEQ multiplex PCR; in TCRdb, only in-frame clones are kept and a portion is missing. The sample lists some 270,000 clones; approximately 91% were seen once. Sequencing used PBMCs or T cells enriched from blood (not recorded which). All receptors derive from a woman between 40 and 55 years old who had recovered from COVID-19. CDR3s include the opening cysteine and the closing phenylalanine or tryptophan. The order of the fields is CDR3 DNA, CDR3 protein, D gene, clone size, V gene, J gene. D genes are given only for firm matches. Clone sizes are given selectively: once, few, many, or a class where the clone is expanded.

CDR3nt: TGTGCCAGCAGCTTTTGGCCGAGGGGCTATGCGGGAGGGAGTTTCGGGACCTACAATGAGCAGTTCTTC
CDR3aa: CASSFWPRGYAGGSFGTYNEQFF
d_gene: -
abundance: -
v_gene: TRBV12-1
j_gene: TRBJ2-1

CDR3nt: TGCGCCAGCAGCTTGGAAAGGGGGAACACTGAAGCTTTCTTT
CDR3aa: CASSLERGNTEAFF
d_gene: -
abundance: -
v_gene: TRBV5-1
j_gene: TRBJ1-1

CDR3nt: TGCGCCAGCAGTAGGACTAGCGGGGGCCTGATGTATGAGCAGTTCTTC
CDR3aa: CASSRTSGGLMYEQFF
d_gene: TRBD2
abundance: -
v_gene: TRBV5-1
j_gene: TRBJ2-1

CDR3nt: TGCGCCAGCAGCCAAGTCGGGGTAGGAGAAAAACTGTTTTTT
CDR3aa: CASSQVGVGEKLFF
d_gene: -
abundance: -
v_gene: TRBV4-1
j_gene: TRBJ1-4

CDR3nt: TGCGCCAGCAGCCCACGGATTGGATGGGCTAACGAGAACACTGAAGCTTTCTTT
CDR3aa: CASSPRIGWANENTEAFF
d_gene: -
abundance: -
v_gene: TRBV5-1
j_gene: TRBJ1-1

CDR3nt: TGTGCCAGCAGCCCCGCGGCCTACAATGAGCAGTTCTTC
CDR3aa: CASSPAAYNEQFF
d_gene: -
abundance: -
v_gene: TRBV7-2
j_gene: TRBJ2-1

CDR3nt: TGTGCCAGCATGGCAGGAAGATATGAAGCTTTCTTT
CDR3aa: CASMAGRYEAFF
d_gene: -
abundance: -
v_gene: TRBV2
j_gene: TRBJ1-1

CDR3nt: TGTGCCAGCTCACCCAACGACAGGGAAGAACTGTTTTTT
CDR3aa: CASSPNDREELFF
d_gene: TRBD1
abundance: -
v_gene: TRBV18
j_gene: TRBJ1-4

CDR3nt: TGTGCCAGCAGCCACCCTGGTCGACAGGCTAACTATGGCTACACCTTC
CDR3aa: CASSHPGRQANYGYTF
d_gene: -
abundance: -
v_gene: TRBV11-2
j_gene: TRBJ1-2

CDR3nt: TGTGCCAGCAGCGTACCTTTCCGGGAGCGGCACTTC
CDR3aa: CASSVPFRERHF
d_gene: -
abundance: -
v_gene: TRBV11-2
j_gene: TRBJ2-7

CDR3nt: TGCGCCAGCAGCGTGAATAGCGGGAGTATCTATGAGCAGTTCTTC
CDR3aa: CASSVNSGSIYEQFF
d_gene: TRBD2
abundance: -
v_gene: TRBV5-1
j_gene: TRBJ2-1

CDR3nt: TGTGCCTGGAGTAGGGCGGGAGTAGGTCCCAATGAGCAGTTCTTC
CDR3aa: CAWSRAGVGPNEQFF
d_gene: TRBD2
abundance: -
v_gene: TRBV30
j_gene: TRBJ2-1

CDR3nt: TGCGCCAGCAGCCATATAGGGCAGGGTTATTCACCCCTCCACTTT
CDR3aa: CASSHIGQGYSPLHF
d_gene: -
abundance: many
v_gene: TRBV4-1
j_gene: TRBJ1-6

CDR3nt: TGCGCCAGCAGCTTGGTCCCGCCGAGATCCTACAATGAGCAGTTCTTC
CDR3aa: CASSLVPPRSYNEQFF
d_gene: -
abundance: -
v_gene: TRBV5-1
j_gene: TRBJ2-1

CDR3nt: TGTGCCAGCAGCCCCGGTAGAGGCTACGAGCAGTACTTC
CDR3aa: CASSPGRGYEQYF
d_gene: -
abundance: -
v_gene: TRBV11-3
j_gene: TRBJ2-7

CDR3nt: TGTGCCAGCAGCTTGGTGGCATCGACAGGGGGCGGTTATGGCTACACCTTC
CDR3aa: CASSLVASTGGGYGYTF
d_gene: TRBD1
abundance: -
v_gene: TRBV5-5
j_gene: TRBJ1-2

CDR3nt: TGTGCCAGAAGCGGACAAGTGGTTACACAGCCGGGCTACACCTTC
CDR3aa: CARSGQVVTQPGYTF
d_gene: -
abundance: -
v_gene: TRBV5-3
j_gene: TRBJ1-2

CDR3nt: TGTGCCAGCAGCCACTGGACAGATTACAATGAGCAGTTCTTC
CDR3aa: CASSHWTDYNEQFF
d_gene: -
abundance: once
v_gene: TRBV7-9
j_gene: TRBJ2-1

CDR3nt: TGCGCCAGCAGCCCTCGACAGGGGGCGGGCACTGAAGCTTTCTTT
CDR3aa: CASSPRQGAGTEAFF
d_gene: TRBD1
abundance: -
v_gene: TRBV5-1
j_gene: TRBJ1-1

CDR3nt: TGCGCCAGCAGCTCGACAGGGGACTACAATGAGCAGTTCTTC
CDR3aa: CASSSTGDYNEQFF
d_gene: TRBD1
abundance: once
v_gene: TRBV5-1
j_gene: TRBJ2-1

CDR3nt: TGTGCCATCAGTGATCCGGGACTAGCGGGGGGGCGCACAGATACGCAGTATTTT
CDR3aa: CAISDPGLAGGRTDTQYF
d_gene: TRBD2
abundance: -
v_gene: TRBV10-3
j_gene: TRBJ2-3

CDR3nt: TGTGCCAGCAGCCACGGGACTAGCGGGTTTTATGAGCAGTTCTTC
CDR3aa: CASSHGTSGFYEQFF
d_gene: TRBD2
abundance: -
v_gene: TRBV3-1/TRBV3-2
j_gene: TRBJ2-1

CDR3nt: TGTGCCAGCAGCCAAAAAGGGGACTATGGCTACACCTTC
CDR3aa: CASSQKGDYGYTF
d_gene: -
abundance: -
v_gene: TRBV3-1/TRBV3-2
j_gene: TRBJ1-2

CDR3nt: TGTGCCAGCAGCTTCGGGACACCGCGAGAAGCTTTCTTT
CDR3aa: CASSFGTPREAFF
d_gene: -
abundance: -
v_gene: TRBV7-3
j_gene: TRBJ1-1

CDR3nt: TGTGCCAGCTCCCCCCCAGGACTGGACACTGAAGCTTTCTTT
CDR3aa: CASSPPGLDTEAFF
d_gene: -
abundance: -
v_gene: TRBV18
j_gene: TRBJ1-1

CDR3nt: TGTGCCAGTAGCCGGGGGAGCCCCATCCCCCGGGATGAGCAGTTCTTC
CDR3aa: CASSRGSPIPRDEQFF
d_gene: -
abundance: -
v_gene: TRBV19
j_gene: TRBJ2-1

CDR3nt: TGCGCCAGCAGCTTGGCGACAGGGGCGAGGGGGGCTGAAGCTTTCTTT
CDR3aa: CASSLATGARGAEAFF
d_gene: TRBD1
abundance: -
v_gene: TRBV5-1
j_gene: TRBJ1-1

CDR3nt: TGTGCCAGCAGATGGACAGGGTTGAACACTGAAGCTTTCTTT
CDR3aa: CASRWTGLNTEAFF
d_gene: TRBD1
abundance: -
v_gene: TRBV6-5
j_gene: TRBJ1-1

CDR3nt: TGTGCCAGCAGCTTAATTGGGATGGAGGCAGATACGCAGTATTTT
CDR3aa: CASSLIGMEADTQYF
d_gene: -
abundance: -
v_gene: TRBV7-2
j_gene: TRBJ2-3

CDR3nt: TGTGCCAGCAGTTATGCAGGATACACTGAAGCTTTCTTT
CDR3aa: CASSYAGYTEAFF
d_gene: -
abundance: -
v_gene: TRBV6-2/TRBV6-3
j_gene: TRBJ1-1

CDR3nt: TGTGCCAGCTCAGATACGTTACAGAGCACTGAAGCTTTCTTT
CDR3aa: CASSDTLQSTEAFF
d_gene: -
abundance: -
v_gene: TRBV18
j_gene: TRBJ1-1